The 23 T cell receptor beta chains below all came from one sample that was sequenced in a study of shared clonotypes between healthy human individuals (dated by TCRdb to about 2020). The library came from the immunoSEQ multiplex PCR assay. TCRdb took over this immuneACCESS table, retaining in-frame rearrangements with V and J assigned. Such tables are incomplete; in checked studies, under half of the missing clones stem from an unresolved V gene, and the remainder is unexplained. The sample profile shows about a million clones; approximately 77% of them were found once. The ten largest clones represent roughly 0.9% of the sample. Sequenced input: memory CD4+ T cells from PBMCs. This specimen's cell subset or site label, per the study, means: CD45RA-negative fraction. Receptor source: a man younger than 30 in good health. Some clones in this sample may be carry-over from other donors' samples.

V is TRBV2 and J is TRBJ2-3; 7 nucleotides agree with TRBD1. The CDR3 loop spans 14 amino acids. CDR1 SNHLY and CDR2 FYNNEI come from the germline V gene. V lost 7 bases to trimming and J lost 3 bases; unmatched junction nucleotides: 7. CDR3 sequence (DNA): TGTGCCAGCACGAGACAGGGTCGGACAGATACGCAGTATTTT. Residues: CASTRQGRTDTQYF.

This sequence joins TRBV2 and TRBJ1-3; D is uncertain. The CDR3 covers 14 residues. The germline V gene encodes CDR1 SNHLY and CDR2 FYNNEI. Trimming pared 6 bases from V and 0 bases from J, leaving 9 bases between. As DNA, the CDR3 is TGTGCCAGCAGGGTCTACAGCTCTGGAAACACCATATATTTT. Protein sequence: CASRVYSSGNTIYF. Using reference TRBV2 and TRBJ1-3 for the parts outside the CDR3, the full variable domain is EPEVTQTPSHQVTQMGQEVILRCVPISNHLYFYWYRQILGQKVEFLVSFYNNEISEKSEIFDDQFSVERPDGSNFTLKIRSTKLEDSAMYFCASRVYSSGNTIYFGEGSWLTVV.

A note on this clone: Within the sample, other DNA sequences also encode this same CDR3. The chain couples TRBV27 to TRBJ2-7, with D perhaps matching TRBD1 (7 bases). Germline V gives CDR1 MNHEY, CDR2 SMNVEV (reference sequence). There are 13 residues in the CDR3. V lost 2 bases and J lost 3, with 8 bases in between. CDR3 DNA: TGTGCCAGCAGTTTACAGGGGGGCTACGAGCAGTACTTC. This codes for CASSLQGGYEQYF.

The chain uses TRBV4-1 and TRBJ2-5; TRBD2 agrees at 10 bases. The CDR3 sequence is 16 residues long. CDR1 and CDR2 (germline): MGHRA, YSYEKL. The V gene end was trimmed by 1 base and the J gene end by 4 bases; junction bases not matched to a gene: 6. CDR3 residues: CASSQVASGRGETQYF. CDR3 nucleotides: TGCGCCAGCAGCCAAGTGGCTAGCGGGAGAGGAGAGACCCAGTACTTC.

The V and J genes are TRBV6-5 and TRBJ1-4; 9 nucleotides match TRBD1. This CDR3 has 14 amino acids. CDR1 and CDR2 (germline): MNHEY, SVGAGI. Trimming took 4 bases from V and 7 from J; bases not matched to a gene: 4. In DNA, the CDR3 is TGTGCCAGCAGTTCCGGGACAGGGTCTGAAAAACTGTTTTTT. This sequence encodes CASSSGTGSEKLFF.

The chain carries TRBV15 and TRBJ1-5, with a weak D call TRBD1 (6 bases). This CDR3 spans 15 amino acids. The ends were cut back, 5 bases at V and 6 bases at J, with 17 bases in the middle. CDR1 LNHNV and CDR2 YYDKDF come from the germline V gene (reference sequence). Written as DNA, the CDR3 is TGTGCCACCAGCGGACCCCAAGGGGGGGGTCAGCCCCAGCATTTT. Translated: CATSGPQGGGQPQHF.

J is TRBJ2-7 and V is TRBV5-1; D is uncertain. CDR1 and CDR2 (germline): SGHRS, YFSETQ. The V and J ends lost 0 bases and 2 bases respectively, with 6 bases between them. This CDR3 spans 13 amino acids. The CDR3 region is CASSLDNTYEQYF. CDR3 DNA: TGCGCCAGCAGCTTGGATAATACCTACGAGCAGTACTTC.

The chain carries TRBV15 and TRBJ1-5; a possible D gene is TRBD1 (6 bases). Germline lookup yields CDR1 LNHNV and CDR2 YYDKDF (reference sequence). Trimming removed 5 bases at V and 6 bases at J, with 17 bases between. The CDR3 runs 15 residues. The CDR3 loop is CATSLLEGEGQPQHF. The CDR3 DNA sequence: TGTGCCACCAGCCTTTTAGAGGGGGAGGGTCAGCCCCAGCATTTT. Drawing the rest from reference TRBV15 and TRBJ1-5, the complete variable domain is DAMVIQNPRYQVTQFGKPVTLSCSQTLNHNVMYWYQQKSSQAPKLLFHYYDKDFNNEADTPDNFQSRRPNTSFCFLDIRSPGLGDTAMYLCATSLLEGEGQPQHFGDGTRLSIL.

This clone showed up many times. This same CDR3 is encoded by further DNA sequences in the sample. The V call is TRBV9, the J call TRBJ1-4; unclear D gene. The germline CDR1 and CDR2 sequences are SGDLS and YYNGEE. Trimming took 0 bases from V and 7 from J, leaving 7 bases between them. CDR3 length: 13 residues. The chain's CDR3 is CASSVGLGEKLFF. The CDR3 nucleotides are TGTGCCAGCAGCGTAGGACTGGGTGAAAAACTGTTTTTT.

The gene calls are TRBV11-1 and TRBJ1-1, with 7 bases fitting TRBD1. CDR1 and CDR2 from the germline V gene are SGHAT and FQDESV (reference sequence). V shed 5 bases and J 2 bases; nucleotides not matched to a gene: 8. The CDR3 covers 15 residues. In DNA form, the CDR3 reads TGTGCCAGCAGCCGTCCCGGGACAGCAAACACTGAAGCTTTCTTT. Translated, it gives CASSRPGTANTEAFF.

This clone was observed once. The chain couples TRBV30 to TRBJ2-1, with 7 bases matching TRBD2. Germline V gene sequence: CDR1 GTSNPN, CDR2 SVGIG (reference sequence). The CDR3 totals 15 residues. V lost 1 base and J lost 8; bases outside the gene matches: 11. The CDR3 spells CAWSGKLAVRDEQFF. CDR3 coding DNA: TGTGCCTGGAGTGGCAAGCTAGCGGTTAGGGATGAGCAGTTCTTC.

The V gene is TRBV6-1, the J gene TRBJ1-5; TRBD1 matches 7 bases. J lost 3 bases, V lost 7 bases, and 6 bases had no gene match. The CDR3 contains 14 residues. The germline CDR1 and CDR2 sequences are MNHNS and SASEGT. The CDR3 protein is CASTVDRYNQPQHF. The CDR3 bases are TGTGCCAGCACTGTGGACAGGTACAATCAGCCCCAGCATTTT.

The genes are TRBV7-2 and TRBJ2-3, with no clear D. The CDR3 is 13 residues long. CDR1 is SGHTA and CDR2 is FQGNSA in the germline V gene. V gave up 5 bases and J gave up 5 bases, with 11 bases separating them. CDR3 bases: TGTGCCAGCAGCCTAATCCGCCGAGATACGCAGTATTTT. Translating gives CASSLIRRDTQYF. Full variable domain (missing parts from reference TRBV7-2 and TRBJ2-3): GAGVSQSPSNKVTEKGKDVELRCDPISGHTALYWYRQSLGQGLEFLIYFQGNSAPDKSGLPSDRFSAERTGGSVSTLTIQRTQQEDSAVYLCASSLIRRDTQYFGPGTRLTVL.

To note about this clone: The junction departs from germline at one end; a sequencing error may be responsible. The chain employs TRBV4-3 and TRBJ1-2; TRBD1 matches at 9 bases. The CDR3 loop spans 18 amino acids. Per the germline V gene, CDR1 is LGHNA and CDR2 is YSLEER. This CDR3 is CANSQSQGARRRDYGYTF. CDR3 bases: TGCGCCAACAGCCAATCACAGGGGGCGCGTCGAAGGGACTATGGCTACACCTTC.

This clone has only one observation. This chain links TRBV15 with TRBJ2-2; TRBD1 might be the D (6 bases). The CDR3 loop spans 14 amino acids. Germline CDR1 LNHNV, CDR2 YYDKDF (reference sequence). Deletions cut 9 bases from V and 4 bases from J, with 15 bases between. The DNA for the CDR3 is TGTGCCACATCCCCAGGGGTATCCACCGGGGAGCTGTTTTTT. The encoded protein is CATSPGVSTGELFF.

Only a few counts were recorded for this clone. The V call is TRBV4-2, the J call TRBJ1-2; tentatively, D is TRBD1 (6 bases). CDR3 length: 16 amino acids. Germline V gene data show CDR1 as LGHNA and CDR2 as YNFKEQ. The V gene lost 3 bases and the J gene lost 5 bases, with 19 bases spanning the gap. CDR3 DNA sequence: TGTGCCAGCAGCCAGCCAAGGGCAGGGGAGCAATATGGCTACACCTTC. Translating it yields CASSQPRAGEQYGYTF.

A remark on this clone: This could be a read error, since a much larger clone is one nucleotide away. The V call is TRBV28, the J call TRBJ2-7; D uncertain. V was shortened by 1 base and J by 7 bases, with 5 bases between the two germline ends. CDR1 MDHEN and CDR2 SYDVKM come from the germline V gene. The CDR3 length is 11 residues. CDR3 sequence reads: CASSLFREQYF. CDR3 DNA sequence: TGTGCCAGCAGTTTATTCCGGGAGCAGTACTTC.

The V call is TRBV11-2, the J call TRBJ1-1; D unclear. Trimming took 3 bases from V and 2 from J, leaving 7 bases between them. The CDR3 runs to 13 residues. CDR1 is SGHAT, CDR2 FQNNGV, per germline. The CDR3 bases are TGTGCCAGCAGCTTCGGACCAAACACTGAAGCTTTCTTT. Translated: CASSFGPNTEAFF.

This clone occurred once. This rearrangement joins TRBV5-1 to TRBJ1-4; D might be TRBD1 (5 bases). CDR3 length: 15 amino acids. The V end was cut by 3 bases, the J end by 1 base, with 10 bases between. Looked up from germline, CDR1 is SGHRS and CDR2 is YFSETQ. The DNA for the CDR3 is TGCGCCAGCAGCTCAGCCGGGGGAACTAATGAAAAACTGTTTTTT. This sequence encodes CASSSAGGTNEKLFF.

The V and J genes are TRBV27 and TRBJ1-1, with a tentative D call TRBD1 (5 bases). The V gene's germline CDR1 is MNHEY and CDR2 SMNVEV (reference sequence). This CDR3 spans 15 amino acids. V lost 5 bases and J lost 1, with 14 bases in between. CDR3 in amino acids: CASSPRDRPNTEAFF. CDR3 nucleotide sequence: TGTGCCAGCAGTCCGCGGGACCGACCGAACACTGAAGCTTTCTTT.

The V call is TRBV6-1, the J call TRBJ2-3, with D tentatively TRBD1 (5 bases). Germline CDR1 is MNHNS and CDR2 is SASEGT. CDR3 length equals 16 residues. The ends were cut back, 0 bases at V and 2 bases at J, with 12 bases in the middle. CDR3 region: CASSEALGAHTDTQYF. The CDR3 bases are TGTGCCAGCAGTGAAGCGCTAGGGGCGCACACAGATACGCAGTATTTT.

This clone has a count of ten or more. The chain uses TRBV7-2 and TRBJ1-2; D uncertain. Germline CDR1 reads SGHTA; CDR2 reads FQGNSA. V lost 0 bases to trimming and J lost 2 bases, with 10 bases between them. There are 15 residues in the CDR3. CDR3 DNA sequence: TGTGCCAGCAGCTTAGCGCTGGCAGCCAACTATGGCTACACCTTC. The encoded protein is CASSLALAANYGYTF.

The chain has TRBV30 and TRBJ2-1; D might be TRBD1 (5 bases). CDR1 GTSNPN and CDR2 SVGIG come from the germline V gene (reference sequence). The CDR3 runs to 11 residues. Deletions cut 3 bases from V and 10 bases from J, with 10 bases between. For the CDR3, the DNA is TGTGCCTGGAGATCTAGGGGAGAGCAGTTCTTC. As protein: CAWRSRGEQFF.